One sample yielded the 2 T cell receptor beta chains listed below, sequenced in a study of cytomegalovirus exposure and HLA in healthy donors. 60 Vbeta and 13 Jbeta primers were used in PCR. Libraries were prepared by immunoSEQ multiplex PCR; TCRdb keeps only in-frame clonotypes and omits some of them. Here the sample spans 99,000 or so clones, around 75% being singletons. The sequenced sample was PBMCs. These receptors were obtained from a man in his forties or fifties in good health and CMV-seronegative.

The V call is TRBV27, the J call TRBJ2-7; 8 bases are a match to TRBD2. Trimming took 5 bases from V and 2 from J; bases not matched to a gene: 5. Per germline, CDR1 MNHEY and CDR2 SMNVEV (reference sequence). The CDR3 has 14 residues. The CDR3 DNA follows: TGTGCCAGCAGTGACCTCGGGGGGGCCTACGAGCAGTACTTC. Translating gives CASSDLGGAYEQYF.

CDR3 nucleotide sequence: TGTGCCTCTCGGGCGGGGGCCCAGTTGACCCAGTACTTC. Protein: CASRAGAQLTQYF. The chain carries TRBV19 and TRBJ2-5; tentatively, D is TRBD2 (7 bases). The CDR3 runs to 13 residues. The ends were cut back, 11 bases at V and 7 bases at J, with 20 bases in the middle. CDR1 and CDR2 (germline): LNHDA, SQIVND (reference sequence).